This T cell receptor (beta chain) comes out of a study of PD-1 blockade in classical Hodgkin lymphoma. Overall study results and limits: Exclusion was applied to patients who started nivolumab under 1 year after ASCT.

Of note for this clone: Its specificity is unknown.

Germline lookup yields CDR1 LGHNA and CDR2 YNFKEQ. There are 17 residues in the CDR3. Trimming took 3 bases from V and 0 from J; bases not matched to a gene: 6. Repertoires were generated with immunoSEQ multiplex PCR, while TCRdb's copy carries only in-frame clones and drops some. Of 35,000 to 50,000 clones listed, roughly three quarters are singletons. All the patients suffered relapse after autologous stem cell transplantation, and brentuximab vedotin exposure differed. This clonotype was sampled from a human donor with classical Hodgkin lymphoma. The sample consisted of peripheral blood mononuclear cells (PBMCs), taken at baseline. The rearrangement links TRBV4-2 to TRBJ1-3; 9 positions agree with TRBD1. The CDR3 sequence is CASSQAGTGFSGNTIYF. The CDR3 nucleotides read TGTGCCAGCAGCCAGGCCGGGACAGGGTTCTCTGGAAACACCATATATTTT.